This T cell receptor (beta chain) was found in a study of graft-versus-host responses after intestinal transplantation. Produced via immunoSEQ multiplex PCR; TCRdb's table is partial and in-frame only. Of tens of thousands of clones listed, over 90% are singletons. Germline-derived CDR1 and CDR2 are MNHEY and SVGAGI. Trimming cost V 8 bases and J 5 bases; bases outside gene matches: 6. CDR3 size: 14 residues. To note about this clone: Its antigen is not known.

The sample in question was unstimulated CD8+ T cells sorted from spleen or lymph node cells, obtained before transplant. The receptor was derived from a human donor who was the organ donor for an intestinal transplant. This chain connects TRBV6-5 to TRBJ2-5, with TRBD1 matching over 12 bases. In DNA form, the CDR3 reads TGTGCCAGCGCCCTGGGACAGGGGGCGGAGACCCAGTACTTC. It is translated as CASALGQGAETQYF.